This T cell receptor beta chain was recovered during a study of cytomegalovirus exposure and HLA in healthy donors. Points from the study as a whole: Later analysis identified a missense DCLRE1C variant that was linked to TCR beta V- and J-gene trimming. Both high specificity and high sensitivity reportedly marked the classifier's diagnosis of cytomegalovirus status.

This CDR3 is 17 amino acids long. Unmatched junction bases numbered 11, after V lost 3 bases and J lost 3 bases. CDR1 is SGHRS and CDR2 is YFSETQ in the germline V gene. Primers included in the PCR were 60 Vbeta and 13 Jbeta primers. Produced via immunoSEQ multiplex PCR; TCRdb's table is partial and in-frame only. The repertoire holds 150,000 to 200,000 clones, around 68% seen once, with 1.3% to 1.5% in the top ten. This clone was counted only a few times. Its antigen remains unidentified. This sequence joins TRBV5-1 and TRBJ2-3, with 9 nucleotides matching TRBD2. This sequence originates from a man aged 45-65 years in good health and CMV-seronegative. The sample taken for sequencing was PBMCs. The CDR3 spells CASSYVVGGGVTDTQYF. DNA for the CDR3: TGCGCCAGCAGCTACGTGGTCGGCGGGGGGGTAACAGATACGCAGTATTTT. Combining the CDR3 with reference TRBV5-1 and TRBJ2-3 gives the whole variable domain KAGVTQTPRYLIKTRGQQVTLSCSPISGHRSVSWYQQTPGQGLQFLFEYFSETQRNKGNFPGRFSGRQFSNSRSEMNVSTLELGDSALYLCASSYVVGGGVTDTQYFGPGTRLTVL.